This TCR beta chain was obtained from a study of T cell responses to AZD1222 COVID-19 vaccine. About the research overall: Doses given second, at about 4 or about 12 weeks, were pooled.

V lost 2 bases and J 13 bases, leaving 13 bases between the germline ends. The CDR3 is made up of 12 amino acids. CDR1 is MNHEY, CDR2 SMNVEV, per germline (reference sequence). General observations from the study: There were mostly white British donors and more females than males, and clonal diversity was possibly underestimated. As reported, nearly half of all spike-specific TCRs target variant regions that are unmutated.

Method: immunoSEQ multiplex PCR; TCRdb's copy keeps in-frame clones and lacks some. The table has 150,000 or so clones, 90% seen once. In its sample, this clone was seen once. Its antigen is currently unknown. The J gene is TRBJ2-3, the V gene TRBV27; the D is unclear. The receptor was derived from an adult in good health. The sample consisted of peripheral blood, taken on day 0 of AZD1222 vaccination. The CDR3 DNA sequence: TGTGCCAGCAGTTTAATTGGCAGGACGGAGTATTTT. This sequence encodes CASSLIGRTEYF.